Each of the 32 T cell receptor beta chains below was sequenced from the same sample in a study of cytomegalovirus exposure and HLA in healthy donors. Amplification used 60 Vbeta primers and 13 Jbeta primers. This table comes from immunoSEQ multiplex PCR, and its TCRdb copy is limited to in-frame clones, with some not included. The table records 150,000 to 200,000 clones, 84% of them present only once. Sequencing was performed on PBMCs. The receptors originated from a girl between 10 and 17 years old in good health and CMV-seropositive.

This clone has only a few counts. The CDR3 loop is CASSLALGTGEKLFF. In DNA form, the CDR3 reads TGTGCCAGCAGCTTAGCCCTCGGGACAGGCGAAAAACTGTTTTTT. The chain recombines TRBV7-6 with TRBJ1-4, with 8 bases that match TRBD1. The CDR3 covers 15 residues. The V and J ends lost 0 bases and 8 bases, in that order; junction bases with no gene match: 5. Germline V lookup: CDR1 SGHVS, CDR2 FNYEAQ.

Here the CDR3 reads CASSYSSFQPQHF. CDR3 coding DNA: TGTGCCAGCAGTTACTCCTCGTTCCAGCCCCAGCATTTT. The chain is built from TRBV6-5 and TRBJ1-5, with D unclear. Germline V gene lookup returns CDR1 MNHEY and CDR2 SVGAGI. CDR3 length equals 13 residues. The V end lost 0 bases, the J end lost 7 bases, and 7 bases lay between the germline ends.

This chain joins TRBV5-4 and TRBJ1-1, with D uncertain. CDR3 length equals 11 residues. Germline-derived CDR1 and CDR2 are SGHNT and YYREEE (reference sequence). Trimming pared 4 bases from V and 4 bases from J, leaving 5 bases between. This CDR3 is CASSQATEAFF. DNA for the CDR3: TGTGCCAGCAGCCAAGCCACTGAAGCTTTCTTT.

This rearrangement joins TRBV6-5 to TRBJ2-7, with D unresolved. CDR1 is MNHEY and CDR2 is SVGAGI in the germline V gene. The CDR3 has 14 amino acids. The germline V and J ends were trimmed by 3 bases and 0 bases, with 9 bases remaining between them. CDR3 loop: CASSYSRVSYEQYF. In nucleotides, the CDR3 is TGTGCCAGCAGTTATTCCCGGGTCTCCTACGAGCAGTACTTC.

The table lists this clone with a count of one. V gene TRBV30 combines with J gene TRBJ1-2; TRBD1 aligns across 12 bases. The CDR3 extends over 16 amino acids. Per germline, CDR1 GTSNPN and CDR2 SVGIG (reference sequence). J lost 4 bases, V lost 0 bases, and 6 bases had no gene match. The DNA for the CDR3 is TGTGCCTGGAGTGTACAAGGGACAGGGGGCGTCTATGGCTACACCTTC. Translating it yields CAWSVQGTGGVYGYTF.

This chain connects TRBV6-5 to TRBJ1-1; D gene unclear. The V gene lost 5 bases and the J gene lost 0 bases, with 13 bases spanning the gap. There are 15 residues in the CDR3. Germline V lookup: CDR1 MNHEY, CDR2 SVGAGI. The CDR3: CASSLQMIMNTEAFF. The CDR3 DNA reads TGTGCCAGCAGTCTACAGATGATAATGAACACTGAAGCTTTCTTT.

V and J are TRBV13 and TRBJ1-2; D may be TRBD1 (6 bases). The CDR3 length is 15 residues. The germline V gene has CDR1 PRHDT and CDR2 FYEKMQ (reference sequence). V was pared by 3 bases and J by 2 bases, with 13 bases between. This CDR3 is CASSFRAGANYGYTF. CDR3 DNA: TGTGCCAGCAGCTTTAGGGCGGGGGCAAACTATGGCTACACCTTC.

V is TRBV29-1 and J is TRBJ2-1, with TRBD2 matching 14 bases. Per the germline V gene, CDR1 is SQVTM and CDR2 is ANQGSEA. This CDR3 is 17 amino acids long. After removal of 4 bases from V and 0 bases from J, the junction contained 5 bases not matched to a gene. The CDR3 nucleotides are TGCAGCGTTGTCGGGACTAGCGGGGGCCCCTCCTACAATGAGCAGTTCTTC. This codes for CSVVGTSGGPSYNEQFF.

The rearrangement links TRBV27 to TRBJ2-7; no clear D. The CDR3 has 14 residues. Trimming took 1 base from V and 10 from J, leaving 17 bases between them. Per the germline V gene, CDR1 is MNHEY and CDR2 is SMNVEV (reference sequence). The CDR3 nucleotides are TGTGCCAGCAGTTTATATCCCGAGGAAACGGAACAGTACTTC. This sequence encodes CASSLYPEETEQYF.

The chain recombines TRBV15 with TRBJ2-1; 7 bases line up with TRBD2. This CDR3 has 18 residues. CDR1 and CDR2 from the germline V gene are LNHNV and YYDKDF (reference sequence). The junction had 12 bases not matched to a gene; V was cut back by 0 bases and J by 4 bases. The CDR3 DNA reads TGTGCCACCAGCAGAGATATCCGCGGGGGACGAACTTACAATGAGCAGTTCTTC. This codes for CATSRDIRGGRTYNEQFF. Supplemented by reference TRBV15 and TRBJ2-1, the full variable domain reads DAMVIQNPRYQVTQFGKPVTLSCSQTLNHNVMYWYQQKSSQAPKLLFHYYDKDFNNEADTPDNFQSRRPNTSFCFLDIRSPGLGDTAMYLCATSRDIRGGRTYNEQFFGPGTRLTVL.

The chain combines TRBV9 with TRBJ2-5; the D is unclear. CDR3 length: 14 residues. V lost 0 bases, J lost 0 bases, and 6 bases lay in between. From germline, CDR1 is SGDLS and CDR2 YYNGEE. For the CDR3, the DNA is TGTGCCAGCAGCGTAGGTTTCTACCAAGAGACCCAGTACTTC. Its protein is CASSVGFYQETQYF.

The chain links TRBV6-5 to TRBJ2-1; 11 bases agree with TRBD2. Losses at the gene ends were 5 bases for V and 6 bases for J; bases not matched to a gene: 6. The CDR3 covers 15 residues. The V gene's germline CDR1 is MNHEY and CDR2 SVGAGI. The CDR3 nucleotides read TGTGCCAGCAGTCCGACTAGCGGGACAATCAATGAGCAGTTCTTC. Protein: CASSPTSGTINEQFF.

The chain combines TRBV11-3 with TRBJ2-3; 10 nucleotides agree with TRBD2. Germline CDR1 SGHNT, CDR2 YENEEA. The CDR3 extends over 16 amino acids. With 0 bases clipped from V and 0 bases from J, the junction kept 0 bases outside the gene matches. CDR3 sequence (DNA): TGTGCCAGCAGCTTAGAACTAGCGGGGAGCACAGATACGCAGTATTTT. This translates into CASSLELAGSTDTQYF.

The chain is built from TRBV27 and TRBJ2-7, with 9 bases aligning to TRBD1. The V segment lost 5 bases and the J segment 5 bases; nucleotides outside the gene matches: 13. Germline loops: CDR1 MNHEY, CDR2 SMNVEV (reference sequence). The CDR3 loop spans 16 amino acids. This CDR3 is CASSPEPGTGYHEQYF. The CDR3 DNA follows: TGTGCCAGCAGTCCTGAGCCCGGGACAGGGTACCACGAGCAGTACTTC.

The chain uses TRBV6-6 and TRBJ1-1, with D perhaps TRBD1 (6 bases). Germline CDR1 is MNHNY and CDR2 is SVGAGI (reference sequence). With 4 bases removed from V and 4 bases from J, the gap between germline ends came to 7 bases. CDR3 length: 12 amino acids. The CDR3 DNA reads TGTGCCAGCAGTTCCAGGGGCACTGAAGCTTTCTTT. Encoded protein: CASSSRGTEAFF.

The J gene is TRBJ2-1, the V gene TRBV5-1; the D gene is possibly TRBD1 (5 bases). The germline V and J ends were trimmed by 2 bases and 5 bases, with 11 bases remaining between them. This CDR3 comprises 14 residues. Per germline, CDR1 SGHRS and CDR2 YFSETQ. This chain's CDR3 is CASSLIGQHNEQFF. CDR3 bases: TGCGCCAGCAGCTTAATAGGACAACACAATGAGCAGTTCTTC.

The chain combines TRBV5-8 with TRBJ1-1, with 8 bases fitting TRBD1. Germline values: CDR1 SGHTS, CDR2 YDEGEE. The CDR3 loop spans 15 amino acids. With V trimmed by 0 bases and J by 4 bases, 5 bases remained unmatched. CDR3 DNA sequence: TGTGCCAGCAGCTTGGCGACAGGGGTTTTCACTGAAGCTTTCTTT. Residues: CASSLATGVFTEAFF.

This chain connects TRBV5-1 to TRBJ1-2; a weak D match, TRBD1 (6 bases). This CDR3 spans 15 amino acids. Germline CDR1 SGHRS, CDR2 YFSETQ. Trimming left V 4 bases short and J 6 bases short, with 19 bases between. The CDR3 spells CASSPQGLLGDGYTF. The DNA of the CDR3 is TGCGCCAGCAGCCCTCAGGGGCTTTTAGGGGATGGCTACACCTTC.

The J gene is TRBJ2-3, the V gene TRBV30; 8 positions agree with TRBD2. After removal of 4 bases from V and 2 bases from J, the junction contained 14 bases not matched to a gene. Germline V CDR1 and CDR2: GTSNPN, SVGIG (reference sequence). CDR3 size: 17 residues. The CDR3 DNA follows: TGTGCCTGGAACCAGCGGGGGCTGGGTGACATCACAGATACGCAGTATTTT. Amino acid sequence: CAWNQRGLGDITDTQYF.

The chain is built from TRBV18 and TRBJ2-4; 9 bases match TRBD1. Germline V gene data show CDR1 as KGHSH and CDR2 as LQKENI. Germline trimming cut 3 bases from V and 5 bases from J; bases unmatched to any gene: 5. The CDR3 consists of 15 residues. In DNA form, the CDR3 reads TGTGCCAGCTCACCGCAACAGGGGGCGGAAAACATTCAGTACTTC. It translates to CASSPQQGAENIQYF.

The chain recombines TRBV9 with TRBJ2-2; D call uncertain. CDR1 is SGDLS and CDR2 is YYNGEE in the germline V gene. The CDR3 covers 13 residues. Trimming cost V 4 bases and J 3 bases, with 7 bases left between them. For the CDR3, the DNA is TGTGCCAGCAGCCCCCGGTACACCGGGGAGCTGTTTTTT. Encoded protein: CASSPRYTGELFF.

The gene calls are TRBV6-6 and TRBJ1-1; 8 bases fit TRBD1. Germline CDR1 and CDR2: MNHNY and SVGAGI (reference sequence). With V trimmed by 4 bases and J by 6 bases, 7 bases remained unmatched. CDR3 length equals 14 residues. CDR3 coding DNA: TGTGCCAGCAGTTCTCAGGGGGCTAGCGCTGAAGCTTTCTTT. Protein: CASSSQGASAEAFF.

The sample holds a few counts of this clone. The V and J genes are TRBV19 and TRBJ2-2, with 8 bases matching TRBD1. There are 15 residues in the CDR3. CDR1 LNHDA and CDR2 SQIVND come from the germline V gene (reference sequence). V dropped 4 bases and J dropped 1; count of bases not matched to a gene: 2. CDR3 nucleotides: TGTGCCAGTAGTACCGGGACAGGGAACACCGGGGAGCTGTTTTTT. As protein: CASSTGTGNTGELFF.

The rearrangement uses TRBV4-1 and TRBJ1-2, with 10 bases fitting TRBD1. J was trimmed by 8 bases and V by 1 base; bases with no gene match: 10. The CDR3 is made up of 16 amino acids. The germline gives CDR1 MGHRA, CDR2 YSYEKL. The CDR3 DNA reads TGCGCCAGCAGCCAAGGGGGGACAGGGGTAAGAGACGGCTACACCTTC. Translated, it gives CASSQGGTGVRDGYTF.

On this clone itself: Other DNA sequences from this sample encode an identical CDR3 as well. J is TRBJ2-1 and V is TRBV2; D may be TRBD1 (6 bases). V lost 6 bases to trimming and J lost 3 bases, with 15 bases between them. Germline V gene data show CDR1 as SNHLY and CDR2 as FYNNEI. The CDR3 runs to 15 residues. The CDR3 DNA follows: TGTGCCAGCAGGAATACAGGGTCGGTCTACAATGAGCAGTTCTTC. Translation: CASRNTGSVYNEQFF.

The chain couples TRBV5-4 to TRBJ2-5; a possible D gene is TRBD2 (5 bases). V dropped 8 bases and J dropped 6 bases, with 20 bases sitting between them. The CDR3 contains 14 residues. The V gene's germline CDR1 is SGHNT and CDR2 YYREEE (reference sequence). CDR3 DNA: TGTGCCAGAAGTCGGCGGAGGACGTCAAAGACCCAGTACTTC. Amino acid sequence: CARSRRRTSKTQYF.

This chain uses TRBV19 with TRBJ1-3; D gene unclear. With 7 bases removed from V and 1 base from J, the gap between germline ends came to 5 bases. The length of the CDR3 is 12 residues. CDR1 and CDR2 (germline): LNHDA, SQIVND (reference sequence). The CDR3 loop is CASTPSGNTIYF. CDR3 DNA: TGTGCCAGTACCCCTTCTGGAAACACCATATATTTT.

The sample holds a few counts of this clone. The chain has TRBV5-1 and TRBJ1-1, with TRBD1 matching over 7 bases. Germline CDR1 is SGHRS and CDR2 is YFSETQ. V lost 2 bases, J lost 8 bases, and 3 bases stayed unmatched. The CDR3 is 12 residues long. The CDR3 DNA sequence: TGCGCCAGCAGCTTCCGGGACAGCGAAGCTTTCTTT. Translated: CASSFRDSEAFF.

The gene calls are TRBV5-4 and TRBJ1-2, with TRBD1 identical over 9 bases. Trimming removed 4 bases from V and 2 bases from J; junction bases left unmatched: 3. The CDR3 spans 14 residues. Germline assignment: CDR1 SGHNT and CDR2 YYREEE (reference sequence). CDR3 residues: CASSQGTGNYGYTF. For the CDR3, the DNA is TGTGCCAGCAGCCAGGGGACAGGGAACTATGGCTACACCTTC.

This clone was counted only a few times. At one end, the junction sequence differs from germline, possibly due to a read error. This chain joins TRBV7-9 and TRBJ1-4; 7 bases align to TRBD1. The CDR3 covers 17 residues. In germline, CDR1 is SEHNR, CDR2 FQNEAQ (reference sequence). As DNA, the CDR3 is TGTTCCAGCAGCTGGGGGGACAGAAGCGCAACTAATGAAAAACTGTTTTTT. It translates to CSSSWGDRSATNEKLFF.

V gene TRBV19 combines with J gene TRBJ1-5; D may be TRBD1 (5 bases). Per germline, CDR1 LNHDA and CDR2 SQIVND (reference sequence). V dropped 6 bases and J dropped 0 bases, with 15 bases sitting between them. The CDR3 is 16 amino acids. CDR3 in DNA: TGTGCCAGTAGCCTGGAGGGGACTCTTAGCAATCAGCCCCAGCATTTT. Translation gives CASSLEGTLSNQPQHF.

This clone was seen just once. This chain links TRBV6-1 with TRBJ1-1; TRBD1 matches at 9 bases. V gave up 1 base and J gave up 2 bases; unmatched junction bases: 8. The germline V gene encodes CDR1 MNHNS and CDR2 SASEGT. This CDR3 comprises 17 residues. The CDR3 sequence: CASSEDPGQGPNTEAFF. In nucleotides, the CDR3 is TGTGCCAGCAGTGAAGACCCGGGACAGGGTCCCAACACTGAAGCTTTCTTT.